This T cell receptor beta chain came from a study of cytomegalovirus exposure and HLA in healthy donors. Study-wide context: Previous work identified 100 million or so unique TCR beta sequences from roughly 170 million T cells.

The PCR employed 60 Vbeta primers together with 13 Jbeta primers. Some clones are missing from TCRdb's copy, which holds only in-frame ones; the method was immunoSEQ multiplex PCR. The table counts 120,000 to 150,000 clones; roughly 1.6% lies in the top ten. The germline gives CDR1 SGHAT, CDR2 FQNNGV. CDR3 length: 15 amino acids. The V gene lost 1 base and the J gene lost 2 bases, with 9 bases spanning the gap. The TCR comes from a woman aged 50 to 65 in good health and CMV-seronegative. The sequencing sample was made of PBMCs. J is TRBJ1-3 and V is TRBV11-2, with a weak D call TRBD1 (6 bases). The CDR3 nucleotides are TGTGCCAGCAGCTTAGCTTCAGGGGCTGGAAACACCATATATTTT. This gives the protein CASSLASGAGNTIYF.